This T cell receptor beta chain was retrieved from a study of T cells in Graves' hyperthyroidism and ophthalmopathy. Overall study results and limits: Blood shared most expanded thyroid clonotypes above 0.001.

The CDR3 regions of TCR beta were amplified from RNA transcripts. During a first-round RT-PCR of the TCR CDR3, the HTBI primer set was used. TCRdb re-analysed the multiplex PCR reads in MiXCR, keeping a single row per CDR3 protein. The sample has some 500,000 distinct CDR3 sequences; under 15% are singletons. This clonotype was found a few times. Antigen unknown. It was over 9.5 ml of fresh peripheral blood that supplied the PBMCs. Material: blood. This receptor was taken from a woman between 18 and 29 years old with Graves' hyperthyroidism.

The CDR3 loop reads CSARGTSGTGYNEQFF. CDR3 nucleotide sequence: TGCAGTGCTAGAGGGACTAGCGGGACTGGGTACAATGAGCAGTTCTTC. This rearrangement joins TRBV20-1 to TRBJ2-1, with 12 nucleotides matching TRBD2. Germline-derived CDR1 and CDR2 are DFQATT and SNEGSKA (reference sequence). The CDR3 contains 16 residues. V lost 1 base to trimming and J lost 4 bases; unmatched junction nucleotides: 5.